This passage covers 18 T cell receptor beta chains from one sample sequenced in a study of T cell changes during pregnancy in multiple sclerosis (dated by TCRdb to about 2019). Libraries were constructed by the immunoSEQ multiplex PCR assay. TCRdb obtained this table from immuneACCESS and retained in-frame rearrangements with V and J assigned. These tables miss some clones; where compared with another copy, unresolved V genes account for less than half of the shortfall, and the remainder is unexplained. For this sample there are roughly 100,000 clones; around nine tenths appear just once. The ten largest clonotypes hold 0.8% to 1% of the sample. Sequencing was performed on peripheral blood, taken after pregnancy. The receptors stem from a female donor with multiple sclerosis, enrolled in a pregnancy study.

To note about this clone: One end of the junction is discordant with germline, which a read error may explain. This rearrangement joins TRBV6-5 to TRBJ2-7; TRBD1 matches 7 bases. This CDR3 region has 16 residues. Germline CDR1 and CDR2: MNHEY and SVGAGI. The CDR3 here is CASSYLRDSPSNEQYF. In DNA, the CDR3 is TGTGCCAGCAGTTACCTCAGGGACAGTCCCTCCAACGAGCAGTACTTC.

The genes are TRBV7-9 and TRBJ2-6; possibly TRBD2 for D (7 bases). Germline V CDR1 and CDR2: SEHNR, FQNEAQ (reference sequence). V was pared by 2 bases and J by 1 base, with 12 bases between. The CDR3 is made up of 17 amino acids. CDR3 nucleotide sequence: TGTGCCAGCAGCTTAATAGGGGGGGGATCTGGGGCCAACGTCCTGACTTTC. Its protein is CASSLIGGGSGANVLTF.

This chain uses TRBV2 with TRBJ2-3; D is unclear. This CDR3 contains 12 residues. Germline CDR1 SNHLY, CDR2 FYNNEI. Trimming pared 6 bases from V and 5 bases from J, leaving 9 bases between. CDR3 sequence reads: CASRRLVDTQYF. CDR3 DNA: TGTGCCAGCAGACGACTTGTAGATACGCAGTATTTT.

V usage is TRBV2 and J usage is TRBJ1-5, with 10 bases lining up with TRBD1. The germline V gene encodes CDR1 SNHLY and CDR2 FYNNEI. J gave up 0 bases and V 6 bases, and 11 bases lay outside the gene matches. This CDR3 contains 18 residues. CDR3 sequence (DNA): TGTGCCAGCAGCCCCATGGACAGGGGGTCACTTAGCAATCAGCCCCAGCATTTT. It yields the protein CASSPMDRGSLSNQPQHF. Supplemented by reference TRBV2 and TRBJ1-5, the full variable domain reads EPEVTQTPSHQVTQMGQEVILRCVPISNHLYFYWYRQILGQKVEFLVSFYNNEISEKSEIFDDQFSVERPDGSNFTLKIRSTKLEDSAMYFCASSPMDRGSLSNQPQHFGDGTRLSIL.

This chain joins TRBV28 and TRBJ2-1; 7 bases align to TRBD2. This CDR3 is 16 amino acids long. J was trimmed by 6 bases and V by 5 bases; bases with no gene match: 13. Germline V gene data show CDR1 as MDHEN and CDR2 as SYDVKM. This CDR3 is CASSGGGREWFNEQFF. The CDR3 DNA reads TGTGCCAGCAGTGGGGGTGGGAGGGAGTGGTTCAATGAGCAGTTCTTC. Drawing the rest from reference TRBV28 and TRBJ2-1, the complete variable domain is DVKVTQSSRYLVKRTGEKVFLECVQDMDHENMFWYRQDPGLGLRLIYFSYDVKMKEKGDIPEGYSVSREKKERFSLILESASTNQTSMYLCASSGGGREWFNEQFFGPGTRLTVL.

This chain joins TRBV9 and TRBJ1-2; D gene unclear. The CDR3 extends over 14 amino acids. The germline V gene encodes CDR1 SGDLS and CDR2 YYNGEE. V was clipped by 0 bases and J by 2 bases, with 8 bases between them. CDR3 residues: CASSVGAGNYGYTF. CDR3 sequence (DNA): TGTGCCAGCAGCGTAGGGGCAGGAAACTATGGCTACACCTTC.

The V call is TRBV10-1, the J call TRBJ2-3; 8 bases line up with TRBD2. The CDR3 has 16 amino acids. With 5 bases clipped from V and 3 bases from J, the junction kept 10 bases outside the gene matches. CDR1 WNHNN and CDR2 SYGVQD come from the germline V gene (reference sequence). The CDR3 coding sequence is TGCGCCAGCAGTCCTGATACTAGCGGAATGACAGATACGCAGTATTTT. Its translation: CASSPDTSGMTDTQYF.

The chain recombines TRBV28 with TRBJ1-5; no reliable D call. CDR1 MDHEN and CDR2 SYDVKM come from the germline V gene. There are 14 residues in the CDR3. The V end lost 3 bases, the J end lost 1 base, and 7 bases lay between the germline ends. This CDR3 reads CASSFGGSNQPQHF. CDR3 nucleotide sequence: TGTGCCAGCAGTTTTGGAGGGAGCAATCAGCCCCAGCATTTT.

This rearrangement joins TRBV7-2 to TRBJ1-3; D may be TRBD1 (6 bases). The CDR3 has 18 amino acids. Germline CDR1 is SGHTA and CDR2 is FQGNSA. The V end lost 4 bases, the J end lost 0 bases, and 19 bases lay between the germline ends. CDR3 DNA sequence: TGTGCCAGCAGCTCCCGTACTGTGACAGGACCCTCTGGAAACACCATATATTTT. The encoded protein is CASSSRTVTGPSGNTIYF.

This chain links TRBV10-3 with TRBJ2-3; no clear D. Germline assignment: CDR1 ENHRY and CDR2 SYGVKD. The CDR3 contains 11 residues. The V end was cut by 7 bases, the J end by 4 bases, with 6 bases between. The DNA of the CDR3 is TGTGCCATCAAGAGCGCAGATACGCAGTATTTT. It is translated as CAIKSADTQYF.

This clone was seen only a few times. The V call is TRBV7-3, the J call TRBJ1-1, with 7 bases that match TRBD1. Germline CDR1 and CDR2: SGHTA and FQGTGA. Losses at the gene ends were 2 bases for V and 6 bases for J; bases not matched to a gene: 9. This CDR3 comprises 15 residues. The CDR3 region has the DNA TGTGCCAGCAGCTTAGAAAATCGACAGGGTGCTGAAGCTTTCTTT. As protein: CASSLENRQGAEAFF.

J is TRBJ1-3 and V is TRBV6-6; 8 nucleotides align to TRBD1. The CDR3 sequence is 15 residues long. Germline values: CDR1 MNHNY, CDR2 SVGAGI (reference sequence). Germline trimming cut 5 bases from V and 3 bases from J; bases unmatched to any gene: 6. The CDR3 DNA reads TGTGCCAGCAGTAAGCAGGGGGCGATTGGAAACACCATATATTTT. This encodes CASSKQGAIGNTIYF.

The chain combines TRBV2 with TRBJ2-3, with TRBD2 matching 10 bases. Germline lookup yields CDR1 SNHLY and CDR2 FYNNEI. This CDR3 has 15 amino acids. V gave up 6 bases and J gave up 5 bases; unmatched junction bases: 8. CDR3 residues: CASRTSGGAGDTQYF. The CDR3 nucleotides are TGTGCCAGCAGGACGAGCGGGGGGGCAGGAGATACGCAGTATTTT.

The chain joins TRBV7-2 to TRBJ1-6, with a possible D match to TRBD1 (5 bases). CDR3 length: 16 amino acids. From germline, CDR1 is SGHTA and CDR2 FQGNSA. V dropped 5 bases and J dropped 6 bases, with 17 bases sitting between them. This CDR3 is CASSPQTGSINSPLHF. The CDR3 nucleotides read TGTGCCAGCAGCCCTCAAACAGGCTCTATTAATTCACCCCTCCACTTT. The variable domain in full, with the rest retrieved from reference TRBV7-2 and TRBJ1-6, is GAGVSQSPSNKVTEKGKDVELRCDPISGHTALYWYRQSLGQGLEFLIYFQGNSAPDKSGLPSDRFSAERTGGSVSTLTIQRTQQEDSAVYLCASSPQTGSINSPLHFGNGTRLTVT.

This sequence joins TRBV4-1 and TRBJ2-2; D possibly corresponds to TRBD2 (6 bases). This CDR3 has 16 residues. Trimming shortened V by 0 bases and J by 6 bases, and 14 bases separated the two germline ends. Germline V CDR1 and CDR2: MGHRA, YSYEKL. DNA of the CDR3: TGCGCCAGCAGCCAAGACGAGCGGGTAAGCGCCGGGGAGCTGTTTTTT. Protein product: CASSQDERVSAGELFF.

The J gene is TRBJ2-5, the V gene TRBV7-2; D unresolved. V was shortened by 6 bases and J by 0 bases, with 11 bases between the two germline ends. The CDR3 has 14 residues. From germline, CDR1 is SGHTA and CDR2 FQGNSA. DNA of the CDR3: TGTGCCAGCAGTCCTCCCCAGTACCAAGAGACCCAGTACTTC. It is translated as CASSPPQYQETQYF.

The V call is TRBV6-5, the J call TRBJ2-2; D might be TRBD2 (6 bases). Germline loops: CDR1 MNHEY, CDR2 SVGAGI. V gave up 2 bases and J gave up 4 bases, with 8 bases separating them. This CDR3 has 14 amino acids. CDR3 region: CASSYGGFTGELFF. The DNA for the CDR3 is TGTGCCAGCAGTTACGGGGGGTTCACCGGGGAGCTGTTTTTT.

In DNA, the CDR3 is TGTGCTAGTGGTTTGACAGGGGTCAGCAATCAGCCCCAGCATTTT. Protein sequence: CASGLTGVSNQPQHF. The chain joins TRBV12-5 to TRBJ1-5, with 7 bases matching TRBD1. CDR1 and CDR2 from the germline V gene are LGHNT and FRNRAP. After removal of 2 bases from V and 1 base from J, the junction contained 2 bases not matched to a gene. The CDR3 consists of 15 residues.